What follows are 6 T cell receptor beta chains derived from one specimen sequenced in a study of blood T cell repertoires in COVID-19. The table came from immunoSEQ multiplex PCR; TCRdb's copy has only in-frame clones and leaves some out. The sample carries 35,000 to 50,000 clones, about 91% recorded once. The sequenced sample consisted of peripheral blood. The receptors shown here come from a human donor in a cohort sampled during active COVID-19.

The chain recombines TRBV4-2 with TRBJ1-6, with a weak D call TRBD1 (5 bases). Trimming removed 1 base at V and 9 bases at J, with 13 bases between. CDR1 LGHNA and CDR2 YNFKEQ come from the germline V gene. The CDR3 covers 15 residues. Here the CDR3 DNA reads TGTGCCAGCAGCCAAGCAAGGTCGCAGGGTTCACCCCTCCACTTT. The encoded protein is CASSQARSQGSPLHF.

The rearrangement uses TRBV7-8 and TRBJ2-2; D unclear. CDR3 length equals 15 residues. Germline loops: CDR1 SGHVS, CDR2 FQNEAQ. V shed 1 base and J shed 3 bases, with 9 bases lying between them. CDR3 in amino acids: CASSLVRSYTGELFF. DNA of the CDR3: TGTGCCAGCAGCTTAGTTCGGTCATACACCGGGGAGCTGTTTTTT.

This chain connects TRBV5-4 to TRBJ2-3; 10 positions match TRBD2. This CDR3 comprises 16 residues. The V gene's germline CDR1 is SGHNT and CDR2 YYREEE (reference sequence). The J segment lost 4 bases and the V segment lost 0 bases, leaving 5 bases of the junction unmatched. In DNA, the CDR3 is TGTGCCAGCAGCTTGGGGGCTAGCGGGGGCGCAGATACGCAGTATTTT. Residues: CASSLGASGGADTQYF.

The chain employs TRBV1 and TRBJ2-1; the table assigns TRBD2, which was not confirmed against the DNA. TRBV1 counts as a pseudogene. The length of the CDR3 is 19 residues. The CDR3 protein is CTSSQVYTSGGAPGNEQFF. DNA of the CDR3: TGCACCAGCAGCCAAGTCTATACTAGCGGGGGGGCCCCGGGGAATGAGCAGTTCTTC.

CDR3 residues: CASSFPPSGLAGYEQYF. CDR3 DNA: TGTGCCAGCAGTTTCCCTCCTTCGGGACTAGCGGGTTACGAGCAGTACTTC. This rearrangement joins TRBV6-2 or TRBV6-3 to TRBJ2-7; 12 nucleotides agree with TRBD2. Germline-derived CDR1 and CDR2 are MNHEY and SVGEGT. This CDR3 comprises 17 residues. J lost 4 bases, V lost 4 bases, and 11 bases had no gene match.

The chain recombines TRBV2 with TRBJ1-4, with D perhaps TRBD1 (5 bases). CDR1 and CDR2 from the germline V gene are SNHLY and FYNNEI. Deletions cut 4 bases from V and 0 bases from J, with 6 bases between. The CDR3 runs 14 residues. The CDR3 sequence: CASSGQTTNEKLFF. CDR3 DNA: TGTGCCAGCAGTGGACAGACAACTAATGAAAAACTGTTTTTT.